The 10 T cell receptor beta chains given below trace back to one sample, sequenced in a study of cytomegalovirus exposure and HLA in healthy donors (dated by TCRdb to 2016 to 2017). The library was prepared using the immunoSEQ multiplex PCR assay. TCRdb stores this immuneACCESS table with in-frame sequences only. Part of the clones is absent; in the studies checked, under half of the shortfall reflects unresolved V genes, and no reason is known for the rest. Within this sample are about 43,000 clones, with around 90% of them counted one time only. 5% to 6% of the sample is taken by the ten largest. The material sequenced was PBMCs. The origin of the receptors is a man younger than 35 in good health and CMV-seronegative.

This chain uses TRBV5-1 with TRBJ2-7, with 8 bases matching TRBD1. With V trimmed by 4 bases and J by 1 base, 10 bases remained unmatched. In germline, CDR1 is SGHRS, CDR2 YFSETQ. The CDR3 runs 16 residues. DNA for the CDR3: TGCGCCAGCAGCGAAAGACAGGGGATATTATCCTACGAGCAGTACTTC. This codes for CASSERQGILSYEQYF.

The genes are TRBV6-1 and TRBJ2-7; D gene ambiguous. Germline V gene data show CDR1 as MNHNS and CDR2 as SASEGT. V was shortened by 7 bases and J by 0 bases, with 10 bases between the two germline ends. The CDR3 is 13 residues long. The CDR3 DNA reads TGTGCCAGCACCGTCAAGAGCTCCTACGAGCAGTACTTC. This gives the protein CASTVKSSYEQYF.

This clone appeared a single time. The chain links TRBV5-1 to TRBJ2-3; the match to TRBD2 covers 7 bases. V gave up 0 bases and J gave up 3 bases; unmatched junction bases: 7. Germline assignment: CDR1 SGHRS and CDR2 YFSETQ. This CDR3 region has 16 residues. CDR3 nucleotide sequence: TGCGCCAGCAGCTTGGCGGAGGGCGGGGGAACAGATACGCAGTATTTT. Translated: CASSLAEGGGTDTQYF. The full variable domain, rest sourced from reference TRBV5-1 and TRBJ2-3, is KAGVTQTPRYLIKTRGQQVTLSCSPISGHRSVSWYQQTPGQGLQFLFEYFSETQRNKGNFPGRFSGRQFSNSRSEMNVSTLELGDSALYLCASSLAEGGGTDTQYFGPGTRLTVL.

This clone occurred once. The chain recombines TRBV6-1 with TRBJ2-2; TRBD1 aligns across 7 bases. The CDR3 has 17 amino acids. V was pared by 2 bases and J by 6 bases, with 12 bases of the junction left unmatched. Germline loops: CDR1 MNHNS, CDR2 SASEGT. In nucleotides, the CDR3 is TGTGCCAGCAGTGAACGGAGACAGGGTGGATGGGCCGGGGAGCTGTTTTTT. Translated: CASSERRQGGWAGELFF.

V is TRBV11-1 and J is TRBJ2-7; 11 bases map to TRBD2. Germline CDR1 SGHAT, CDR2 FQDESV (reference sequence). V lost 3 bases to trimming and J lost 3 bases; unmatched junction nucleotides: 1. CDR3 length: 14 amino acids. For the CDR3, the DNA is TGTGCCAGCAGCTTGCTAGCGGGGGGCTACGAGCAGTACTTC. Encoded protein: CASSLLAGGYEQYF.

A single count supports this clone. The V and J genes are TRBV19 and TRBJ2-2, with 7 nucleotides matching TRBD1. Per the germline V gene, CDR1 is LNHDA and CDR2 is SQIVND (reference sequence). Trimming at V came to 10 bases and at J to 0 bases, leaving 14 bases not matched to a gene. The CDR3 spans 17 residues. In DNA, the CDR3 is TGTGCCATCAAGTCAACCAAGACAGGGCCGAACACCGGGGAGCTGTTTTTT. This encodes CAIKSTKTGPNTGELFF.

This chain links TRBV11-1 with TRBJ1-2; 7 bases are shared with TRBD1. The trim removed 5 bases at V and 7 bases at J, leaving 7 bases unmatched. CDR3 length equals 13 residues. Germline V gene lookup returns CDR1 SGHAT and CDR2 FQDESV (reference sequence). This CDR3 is CASSRTGGAGYTF. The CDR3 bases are TGTGCCAGCAGCCGGACAGGCGGGGCTGGCTACACCTTC.

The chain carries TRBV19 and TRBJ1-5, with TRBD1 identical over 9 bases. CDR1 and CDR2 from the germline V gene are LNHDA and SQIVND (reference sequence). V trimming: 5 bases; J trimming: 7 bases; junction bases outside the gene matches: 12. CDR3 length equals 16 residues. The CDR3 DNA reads TGTGCCAGTAGTCCCCGACAGGGGGAGGAAGGGCAGCCCCAGCATTTT. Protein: CASSPRQGEEGQPQHF. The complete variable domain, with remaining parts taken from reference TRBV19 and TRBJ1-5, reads DGGITQSPKYLFRKEGQNVTLSCEQNLNHDAMYWYRQDPGQGLRLIYYSQIVNDFQKGDIAEGYSVSREKKESFPLTVTSAQKNPTAFYLCASSPRQGEEGQPQHFGDGTRLSIL.

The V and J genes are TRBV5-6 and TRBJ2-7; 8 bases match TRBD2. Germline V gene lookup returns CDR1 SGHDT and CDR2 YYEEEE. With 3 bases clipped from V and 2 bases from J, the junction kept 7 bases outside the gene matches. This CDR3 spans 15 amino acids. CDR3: CASSSGRGDTYEQYF. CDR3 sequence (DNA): TGTGCCAGCAGCTCGGGGCGGGGGGACACCTACGAGCAGTACTTC.

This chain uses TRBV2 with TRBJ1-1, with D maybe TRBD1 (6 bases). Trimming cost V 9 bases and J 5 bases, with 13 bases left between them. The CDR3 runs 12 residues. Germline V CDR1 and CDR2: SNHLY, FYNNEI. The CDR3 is CASRTAGTEAFF. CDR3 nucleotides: TGTGCCAGTCGGACAGCGGGGACTGAAGCTTTCTTT. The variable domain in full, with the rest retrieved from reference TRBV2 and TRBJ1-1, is EPEVTQTPSHQVTQMGQEVILRCVPISNHLYFYWYRQILGQKVEFLVSFYNNEISEKSEIFDDQFSVERPDGSNFTLKIRSTKLEDSAMYFCASRTAGTEAFFGQGTRLTVV.